This TCR beta chain was profiled in a study of blood T cell repertoires in COVID-19. On the study more broadly: The United States, Italy and Spain were the sources of the acute and convalescent COVID-19 samples.

TCRdb's copy holds only in-frame clones and misses some; the assay was immunoSEQ multiplex PCR. The data contain roughly 230,000 clones, 89% of them seen just once; the ten biggest clones take up 4% to 5%. The J segment lost 7 bases and the V segment lost 4 bases, leaving 2 bases of the junction unmatched. Germline loops: CDR1 KGHSH, CDR2 LQKENI. The CDR3 loop spans 13 amino acids. The origin of this receptor is a woman in her thirties or forties who had recovered from COVID-19. This chain uses TRBV18 with TRBJ1-4; 8 bases are shared with TRBD1. The sequenced sample was peripheral blood. As DNA, the CDR3 is TGTGCCAGCTCACGCGACAGGGGTGAAAAACTGTTTTTT. Amino acids: CASSRDRGEKLFF.